Sequencing of this T cell receptor (beta chain) was carried out in a study of cytomegalovirus exposure and HLA in healthy donors. Study in general: Around 200 million T cells yielded roughly 100 million unique TCR beta sequences, as an earlier analysis found.

Study-wide points: The study designated 150 to 200 TCR beta chains cytomegalovirus-associated. Productive rates of about 90% or about 30% were seen for most TCR beta V segments in an earlier analysis. The authors later linked a missense DCLRE1C variant to TCR beta V- and J-gene trimming.

Germline V gene lookup returns CDR1 SGHRS and CDR2 YFSETQ. The CDR3 has 16 amino acids. The ends were cut back, 1 base at V and 5 bases at J, with 18 bases in the middle. Concerning this clone: Its specificity is not known.

Vbeta (60) and Jbeta (13) primers were used in the PCR. Assay used: immunoSEQ multiplex PCR; TCRdb lists only in-frame clones, some missing. This table has some 130,000 clones, about three quarters appearing once. The sample comprised PBMCs. This TCR derives from a human donor in good health. The chain recombines TRBV5-1 with TRBJ2-5, with D possibly TRBD2 on 6 matching bases. CDR3 region: CASSLLTGGESETQYF. The CDR3 DNA reads TGCGCCAGCAGCTTGTTAACCGGGGGAGAATCGGAGACCCAGTACTTC.